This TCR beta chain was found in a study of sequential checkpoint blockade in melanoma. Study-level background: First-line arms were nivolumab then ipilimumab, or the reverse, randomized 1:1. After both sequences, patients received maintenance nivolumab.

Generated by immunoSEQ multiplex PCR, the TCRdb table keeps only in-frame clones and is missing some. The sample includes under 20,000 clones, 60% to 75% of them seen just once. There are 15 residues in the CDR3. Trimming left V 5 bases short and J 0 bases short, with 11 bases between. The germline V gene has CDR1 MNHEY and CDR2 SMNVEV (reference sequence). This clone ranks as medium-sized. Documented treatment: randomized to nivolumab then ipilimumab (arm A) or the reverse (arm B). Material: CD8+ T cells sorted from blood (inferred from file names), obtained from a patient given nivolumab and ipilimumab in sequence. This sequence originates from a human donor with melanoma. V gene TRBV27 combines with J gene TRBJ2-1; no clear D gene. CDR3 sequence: CASSPYVSSYNEQFF. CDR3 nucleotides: TGTGCCAGCAGTCCGTACGTGAGCTCCTACAATGAGCAGTTCTTC.